The TCR beta chain described here comes from a study of T cell repertoires and HLA-DP antigens. Whole-study context: A couple of male donors and one female donor spanned ages 18-to-29 through 60-to-69. Findings of the study overall: Responder cells were total CD4+ cells with a HeLa antigen-presenting system.

CD4+ cells expanded for around 15 days were restimulated 24 h with allogeneic-DPB1 HeLa cells. Cells were stimulated with HeLa cells transduced with HLA-DPA1/DPB1, HLA-DM, invariant chain and CD80. CD4+ T cells were isolated untouched, roughly 98% pure. Primers targeted 54 TRBV and 13 TRBJ segments. The table came from immunoSEQ multiplex PCR; TCRdb's copy has only in-frame clones and leaves some out. Here the sample spans about 2,500 clones, 70% to 75% being singletons. CDR3 size: 9 residues. Germline-derived CDR1 and CDR2 are MRHNA and SNTAGT. Trimming shortened V by 10 bases and J by 7 bases, and 5 bases separated the two germline ends.

What was sequenced was CD137- CD4+ T cells from cultured PBMCs. The TCR comes from a man between 60 and 75 years old in good health and CMV-seronegative. The genes are TRBV6-4 and TRBJ1-5, with no clear D. This chain's CDR3 is CATQQPQHF. CDR3 bases: TGTGCCACCCAGCAGCCCCAGCATTTT.